This T cell receptor (beta chain) was recovered during a study of blood T cell repertoires in COVID-19. Study details: Acute and convalescent COVID-19 samples came from the United States, Italy and Spain.

Study members were between roughly 18 and 89 years old and lived in roughly 24 US regions. Original handling: Amplification from reference gene primers served as the basis for estimated nucleated cell counts. Sequencing was performed with immunoSEQ multiplex PCR; in TCRdb, only in-frame clones are kept and a portion is missing. The V and J calls and clone size are taken from that table; D and trimming were inferred from the DNA. The profile shows approximately 310,000 clones, about 85% of them singletons. The sequence came from a woman aged 25 to 39 who had been exposed to COVID-19. Sequenced: PBMCs or T cells enriched from blood (not recorded which).

CDR3 in amino acids: CASSPGTVNYGYTF. DNA for the CDR3: TGTGCCAGCAGCCCCGGGACAGTTAACTATGGCTACACCTTC. V usage is TRBV14 and J usage is TRBJ1-2, with 7 bases identical to TRBD1. Germline assignment: CDR1 SGHDN and CDR2 FVKESK. Trimming removed 4 bases from V and 1 base from J; junction bases left unmatched: 3. The CDR3 has 14 residues.